Below, 2 T cell receptor beta chains from the same sample are listed, as sequenced in a study of shared clonotypes between healthy human individuals. Measured with immunoSEQ multiplex PCR; TCRdb has only the in-frame clones, and not every one. This table holds fewer than 1 million clones, 90% to 98% found once. Only CD45RO-negative cells positively selected for CCR7 counted as naive CD8 cells, so terminally differentiated effector memory CD45RA+ cells were excluded. Sequencing was carried out using naive CD8+ T cells sorted from blood. These receptors originate from a young man in good health.

V is TRBV4-1 and J is TRBJ2-7; 15 positions agree with TRBD2. V shed 0 bases, J shed 2 bases, and the junction held 5 bases outside the gene matches. Germline CDR1 is MGHRA and CDR2 is YSYEKL. The CDR3 totals 18 residues. The CDR3 reads CASSQDRTSGRAAYEQYF. CDR3 coding DNA: TGCGCCAGCAGCCAAGATAGGACTAGCGGGAGGGCCGCCTACGAGCAGTACTTC.

The chain employs TRBV6-5 and TRBJ2-1; D is undetermined. The CDR3 consists of 12 residues. Germline V CDR1 and CDR2: MNHEY, SVGAGI. With 3 bases removed from V and 6 bases from J, the gap between germline ends came to 6 bases. CDR3 in amino acids: CASSYPGNEQFF. In DNA form, the CDR3 reads TGTGCCAGCAGTTATCCGGGCAATGAGCAGTTCTTC.